This passage covers 3 T cell receptor beta chains from one sample sequenced in a study of gammadelta T cells during hepatitis C antiviral therapy. Noted treatment: sofosbuvir plus ledipasvir, interferon-free. TRG and TRD CDR3 amplicons were made using about 23-30 PCR cycles. Sorted cells provided mRNA, which was converted into cDNA. TCRdb processed the reads anew with MiXCR; each CDR3 protein has one entry. This sample's clone table lists 3 distinct CDR3 sequences. The sample here was Vgamma9-negative gamma-delta T cells from peripheral blood, taken at week 12 follow-up after direct-acting antiviral therapy. The receptor set was obtained from an adult with chronic hepatitis C.

With respect to this clonotype: This beta chain is an off-target read within a library intended for delta chains, so its frequency means little. This chain uses TRBV5-5 with TRBJ2-7; no clear D. V lost 0 bases and J lost 2, with 9 bases in between. Germline V lookup: CDR1 SGHKS, CDR2 YYEKEE (reference sequence). The CDR3 is 14 amino acids. This CDR3 is CASSLGLGTYEQYF. The CDR3 DNA reads TGTGCCAGCAGCTTGGGGCTGGGGACCTACGAGCAGTACTTC.

Regarding this clonotype: In a library made to pick up delta chains, this beta chain is a stray read with a size that means little. The V and J genes are TRBV11-3 and TRBJ2-5; 11 bases are shared with TRBD2. This CDR3 is built from 16 residues. Trimming removed 3 bases from V and 2 bases from J; junction bases left unmatched: 5. CDR1 and CDR2 (germline): SGHNT, YENEEA. The CDR3 loop reads CASSFIVAGGQETQYF. Here the CDR3 DNA reads TGTGCCAGCAGCTTCATCGTAGCGGGGGGGCAAGAGACCCAGTACTTC.

Notes on this clonotype: Since the library was made to target delta chains, this beta chain is a stray read and its abundance is not meaningful. The chain carries TRBV19 and TRBJ1-1; D remains ambiguous. Per the germline V gene, CDR1 is LNHDA and CDR2 is SQIVND (reference sequence). The V and J ends lost 7 bases and 1 base respectively, with 4 bases between them. CDR3 size: 11 residues. Here the CDR3 reads CASTGNTEAFF. The DNA of the CDR3 is TGTGCCAGTACAGGGAACACTGAAGCTTTCTTT.